This note documents a single TCR beta chain sequence. Sequencing used immunoSEQ multiplex PCR; TCRdb keeps in-frame clones, though not all of them. The table lists 200,000 to 250,000 clones, 65% to 85% of them singletons. Trimming shortened V by 0 bases and J by 5 bases, and 14 bases separated the two germline ends. CDR3 size: 15 residues. Germline V gives CDR1 SGDLS, CDR2 YYNGEE. This specimen comes from a study of blood T cell repertoires in COVID-19. This TCR was sampled from a young man with acute COVID-19. V and J are TRBV9 and TRBJ2-5, with D hard to call. The sample was PBMCs or T cells enriched from blood (not recorded which). The CDR3 DNA reads TGTGCCAGCAGCGTAGGACCTGGGTTGAGGGAGACCCAGTACTTC. It specifies CASSVGPGLRETQYF. The complete variable domain, with remaining parts taken from reference TRBV9 and TRBJ2-5, reads DSGVTQTPKHLITATGQRVTLRCSPRSGDLSVYWYQQSLDQGLQFLIQYYNGEERAKGNILERFSAQQFPDLHSELNLSSLELGDSALYFCASSVGPGLRETQYFGPGTRLLVL.